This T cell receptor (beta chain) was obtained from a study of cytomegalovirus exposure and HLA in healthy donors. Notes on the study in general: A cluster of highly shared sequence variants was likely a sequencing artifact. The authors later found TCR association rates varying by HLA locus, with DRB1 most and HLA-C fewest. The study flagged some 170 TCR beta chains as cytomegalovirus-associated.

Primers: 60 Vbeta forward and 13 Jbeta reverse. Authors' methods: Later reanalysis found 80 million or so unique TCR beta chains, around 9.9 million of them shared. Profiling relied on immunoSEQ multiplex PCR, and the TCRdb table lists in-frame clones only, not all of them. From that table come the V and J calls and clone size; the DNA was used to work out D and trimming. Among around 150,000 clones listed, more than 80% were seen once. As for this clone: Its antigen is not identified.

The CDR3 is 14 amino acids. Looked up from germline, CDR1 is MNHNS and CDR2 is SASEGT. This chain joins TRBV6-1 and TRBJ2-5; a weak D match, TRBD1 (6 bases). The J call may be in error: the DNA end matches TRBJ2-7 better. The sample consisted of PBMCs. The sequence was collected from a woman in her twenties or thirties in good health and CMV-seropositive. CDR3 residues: CASRAGVLSYEQYF. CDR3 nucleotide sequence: TGTGCCAGCAGGGCAGGGGTCCTCTCCTACGAGCAGTACTTC.